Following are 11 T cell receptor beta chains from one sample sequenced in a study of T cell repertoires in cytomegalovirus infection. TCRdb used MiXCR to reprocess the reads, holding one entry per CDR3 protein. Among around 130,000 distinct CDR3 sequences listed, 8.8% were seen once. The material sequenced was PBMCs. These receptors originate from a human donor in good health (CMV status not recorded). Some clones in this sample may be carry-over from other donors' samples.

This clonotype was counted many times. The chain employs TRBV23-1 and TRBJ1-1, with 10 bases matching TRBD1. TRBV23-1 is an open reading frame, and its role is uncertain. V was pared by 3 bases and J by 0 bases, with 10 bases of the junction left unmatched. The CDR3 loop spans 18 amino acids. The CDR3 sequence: CASSHSTGQGVMNTEAFF. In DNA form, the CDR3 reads TGCGCCAGCAGTCACTCCACAGGACAGGGGGTTATGAACACTGAAGCTTTCTTT.

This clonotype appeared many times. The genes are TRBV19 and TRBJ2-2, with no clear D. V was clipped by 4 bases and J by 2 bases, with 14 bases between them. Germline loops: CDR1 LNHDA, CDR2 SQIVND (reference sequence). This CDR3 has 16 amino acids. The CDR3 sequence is CASSRDSWPNTGELFF. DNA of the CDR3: TGTGCCAGTAGTAGGGATTCGTGGCCCAACACCGGGGAGCTGTTTTTT.

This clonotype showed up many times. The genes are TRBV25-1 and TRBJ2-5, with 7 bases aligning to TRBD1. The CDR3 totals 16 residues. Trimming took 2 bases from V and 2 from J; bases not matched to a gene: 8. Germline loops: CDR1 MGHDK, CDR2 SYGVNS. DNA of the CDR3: TGTGCCAGCAGTGAACCAGACAGGGTAAATCAAGAGACCCAGTACTTC. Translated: CASSEPDRVNQETQYF.

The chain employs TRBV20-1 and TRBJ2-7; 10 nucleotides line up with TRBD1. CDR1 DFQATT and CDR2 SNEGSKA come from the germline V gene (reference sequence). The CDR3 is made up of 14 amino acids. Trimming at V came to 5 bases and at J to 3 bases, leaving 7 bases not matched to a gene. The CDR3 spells CSASEGQGYYEQYF. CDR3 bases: TGCAGTGCTTCAGAGGGACAGGGGTACTACGAGCAGTACTTC.

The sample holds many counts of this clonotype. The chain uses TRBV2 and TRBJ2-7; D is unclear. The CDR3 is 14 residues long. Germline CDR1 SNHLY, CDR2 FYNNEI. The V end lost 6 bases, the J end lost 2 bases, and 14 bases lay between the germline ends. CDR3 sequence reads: CASSAADPPYEQYF. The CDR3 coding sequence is TGTGCCAGCAGCGCCGCGGATCCTCCCTACGAGCAGTACTTC.

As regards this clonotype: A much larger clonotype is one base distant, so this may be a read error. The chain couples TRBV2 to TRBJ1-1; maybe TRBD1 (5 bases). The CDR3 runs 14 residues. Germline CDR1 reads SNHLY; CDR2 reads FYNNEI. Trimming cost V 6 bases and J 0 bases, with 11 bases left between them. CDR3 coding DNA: TGTGCCAGCAGCCCTTCGGGACTGAACACTGAAGCTTTCTTT. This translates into CASSPSGLNTEAFF.

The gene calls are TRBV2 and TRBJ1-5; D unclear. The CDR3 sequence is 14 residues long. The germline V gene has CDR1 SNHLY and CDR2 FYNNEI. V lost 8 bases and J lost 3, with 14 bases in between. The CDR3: CASRSGRNNQPQHF. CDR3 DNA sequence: TGTGCCAGCCGGTCGGGCAGGAACAATCAGCCCCAGCATTTT.

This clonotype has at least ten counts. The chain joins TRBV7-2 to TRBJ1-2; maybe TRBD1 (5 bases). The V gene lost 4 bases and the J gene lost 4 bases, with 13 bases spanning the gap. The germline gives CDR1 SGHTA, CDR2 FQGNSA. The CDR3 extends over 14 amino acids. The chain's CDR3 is CASSSRSGSYGYTF. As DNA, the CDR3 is TGTGCCAGCAGCTCCCGATCAGGGAGCTATGGCTACACCTTC.

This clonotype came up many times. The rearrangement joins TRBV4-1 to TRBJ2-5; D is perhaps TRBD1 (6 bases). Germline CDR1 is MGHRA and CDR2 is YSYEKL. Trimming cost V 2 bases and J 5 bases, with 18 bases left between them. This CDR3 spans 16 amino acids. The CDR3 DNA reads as TGCGCCAGCAGCCAAATATACGACAGGCGGCACGAGACCCAGTACTTC. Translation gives CASSQIYDRRHETQYF.

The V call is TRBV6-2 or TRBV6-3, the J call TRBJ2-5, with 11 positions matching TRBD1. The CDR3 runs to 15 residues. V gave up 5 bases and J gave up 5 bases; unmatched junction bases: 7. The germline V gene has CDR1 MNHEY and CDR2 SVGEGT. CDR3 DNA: TGTGCCAGCAGTCGAATTGGGACAGGGGGTGAGACCCAGTACTTC. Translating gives CASSRIGTGGETQYF.

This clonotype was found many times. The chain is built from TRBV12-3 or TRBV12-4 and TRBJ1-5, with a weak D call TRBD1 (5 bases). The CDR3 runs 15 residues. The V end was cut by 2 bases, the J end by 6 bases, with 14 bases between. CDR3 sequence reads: CASSLRVRERQPQHF. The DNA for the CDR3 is TGTGCCAGCAGTTTAAGGGTCAGGGAGCGTCAGCCCCAGCATTTT.